Shown below are 3 T cell receptor beta chains from a single sample sequenced in a study of blood T cell repertoires in COVID-19. The method was immunoSEQ multiplex PCR; TCRdb's version includes in-frame clones alone and lacks a portion of them. Of about 200,000 clones listed, 65% to 90% are singletons. The sequencing sample was made of peripheral blood. The receptors were sampled from a human donor in a cohort sampled during active COVID-19.

The gene calls are TRBV19 and TRBJ1-1; a weak D match, TRBD1 (5 bases). This CDR3 contains 14 residues. Germline V gives CDR1 LNHDA, CDR2 SQIVND (reference sequence). The V gene lost 1 base and the J gene lost 6 bases, with 12 bases spanning the gap. The CDR3 sequence: CASSIVGGSSEAFF. CDR3 DNA: TGTGCCAGTAGTATAGTCGGGGGTTCTTCTGAAGCTTTCTTT. Complete variable domain (other parts from reference TRBV19 and TRBJ1-1): DGGITQSPKYLFRKEGQNVTLSCEQNLNHDAMYWYRQDPGQGLRLIYYSQIVNDFQKGDIAEGYSVSREKKESFPLTVTSAQKNPTAFYLCASSIVGGSSEAFFGQGTRLTVV.

V gene TRBV25-1 combines with J gene TRBJ2-1; 11 nucleotides align to TRBD2. The CDR3 extends over 18 amino acids. CDR1 and CDR2 (germline): MGHDK, SYGVNS. Trimming cost V 2 bases and J 1 base; bases outside gene matches: 7. The CDR3 bases are TGTGCCAGCAGTGAAGGTCTAGCGGGAGGTCGATCCTACAATGAGCAGTTCTTC. This codes for CASSEGLAGGRSYNEQFF.

With respect to this clone: This CDR3 is also generated by other DNA sequences in the sample. The chain is built from TRBV5-1 and TRBJ2-2; the match to TRBD2 covers 7 bases. Unmatched junction bases numbered 0, after V lost 0 bases and J lost 4 bases. In germline, CDR1 is SGHRS, CDR2 YFSETQ. The CDR3 has 14 residues. The CDR3 DNA reads TGCGCCAGCAGCTTGGCGGGGGGCACCGGGGAGCTGTTTTTT. Its translation: CASSLAGGTGELFF.